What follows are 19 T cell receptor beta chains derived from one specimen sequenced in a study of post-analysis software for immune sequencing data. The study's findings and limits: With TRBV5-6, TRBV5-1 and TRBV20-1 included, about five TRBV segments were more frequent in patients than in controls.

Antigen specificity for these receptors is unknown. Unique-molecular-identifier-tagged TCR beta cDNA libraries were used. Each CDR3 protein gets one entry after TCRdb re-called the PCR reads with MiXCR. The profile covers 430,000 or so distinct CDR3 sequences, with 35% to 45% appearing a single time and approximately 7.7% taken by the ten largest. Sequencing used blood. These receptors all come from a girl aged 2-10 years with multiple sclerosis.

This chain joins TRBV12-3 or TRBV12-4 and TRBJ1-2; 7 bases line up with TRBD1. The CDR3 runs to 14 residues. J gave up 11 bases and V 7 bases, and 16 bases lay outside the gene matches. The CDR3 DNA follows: TGTGCCAGCACTCTAGCAGCAGGGGGGGAAGCTTACACCTTC. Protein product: CASTLAAGGEAYTF.

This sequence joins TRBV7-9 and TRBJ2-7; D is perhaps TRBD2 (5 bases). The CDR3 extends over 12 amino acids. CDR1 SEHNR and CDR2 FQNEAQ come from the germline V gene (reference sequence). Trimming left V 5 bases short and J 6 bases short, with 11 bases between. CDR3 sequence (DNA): TGTGCCAGCAGCCCAGGACTGCCCGAGCAGTACTTC. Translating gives CASSPGLPEQYF.

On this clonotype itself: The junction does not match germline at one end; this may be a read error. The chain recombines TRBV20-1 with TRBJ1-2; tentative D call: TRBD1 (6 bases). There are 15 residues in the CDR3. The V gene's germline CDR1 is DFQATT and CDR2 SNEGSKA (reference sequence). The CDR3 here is CSARDPSQGRYGYTF. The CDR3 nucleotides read TGTAGTGCTAGAGATCCCTCACAGGGTCGGTATGGCTACACCTTC.

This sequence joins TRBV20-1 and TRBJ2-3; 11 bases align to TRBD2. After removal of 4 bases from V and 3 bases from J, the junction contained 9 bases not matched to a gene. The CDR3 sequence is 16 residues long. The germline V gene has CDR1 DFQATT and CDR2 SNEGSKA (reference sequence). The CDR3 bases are TGCAGTGCTACTTTGCTAGCGGGAGGATGGACAGATACGCAGTATTTT. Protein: CSATLLAGGWTDTQYF.

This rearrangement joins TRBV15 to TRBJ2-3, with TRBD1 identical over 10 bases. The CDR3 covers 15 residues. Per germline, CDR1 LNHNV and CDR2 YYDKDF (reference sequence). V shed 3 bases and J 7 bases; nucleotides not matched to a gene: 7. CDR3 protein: CATSSTGQGLNTQYF. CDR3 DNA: TGTGCCACCAGCAGCACGGGACAGGGGTTGAATACGCAGTATTTT. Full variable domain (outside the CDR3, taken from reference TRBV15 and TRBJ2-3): DAMVIQNPRYQVTQFGKPVTLSCSQTLNHNVMYWYQQKSSQAPKLLFHYYDKDFNNEADTPDNFQSRRPNTSFCFLDIRSPGLGDTAMYLCATSSTGQGLNTQYFGPGTRLTVL.

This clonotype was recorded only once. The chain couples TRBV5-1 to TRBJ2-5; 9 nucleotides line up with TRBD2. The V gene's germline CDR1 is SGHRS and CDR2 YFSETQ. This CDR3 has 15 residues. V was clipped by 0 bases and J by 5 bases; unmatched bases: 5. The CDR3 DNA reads TGCGCCAGCAGCTTGGGCGGGAGGGCCGTTGAGACCCAGTACTTC. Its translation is CASSLGGRAVETQYF.

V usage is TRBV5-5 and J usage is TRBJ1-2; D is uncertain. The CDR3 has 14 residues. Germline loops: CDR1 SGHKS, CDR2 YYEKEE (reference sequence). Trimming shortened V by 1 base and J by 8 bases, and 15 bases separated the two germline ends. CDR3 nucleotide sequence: TGTGCCAGCAGCTTGAGTCCGAGCAGAGTCGGCTACACCTTC. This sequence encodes CASSLSPSRVGYTF. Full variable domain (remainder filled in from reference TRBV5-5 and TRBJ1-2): DAGVTQSPTHLIKTRGQQVTLRCSPISGHKSVSWYQQVLGQGPQFIFQYYEKEERGRGNFPDRFSARQFPNYSSELNVNALLLGDSALYLCASSLSPSRVGYTFGSGTRLTVV.

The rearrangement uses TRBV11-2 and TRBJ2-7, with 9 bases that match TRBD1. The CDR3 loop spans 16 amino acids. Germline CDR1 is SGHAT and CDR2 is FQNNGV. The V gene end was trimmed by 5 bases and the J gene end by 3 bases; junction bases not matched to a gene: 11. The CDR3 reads CASSPEGQGIGYEQYF. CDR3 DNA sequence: TGTGCCAGCAGCCCCGAGGGACAGGGAATTGGCTACGAGCAGTACTTC.

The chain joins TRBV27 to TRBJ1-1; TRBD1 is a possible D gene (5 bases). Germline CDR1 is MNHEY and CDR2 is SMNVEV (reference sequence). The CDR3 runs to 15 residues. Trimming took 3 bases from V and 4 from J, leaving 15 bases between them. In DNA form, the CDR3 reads TGTGCCAGCAGTTTTGTTCAGGGATATCTCACTGAAGCTTTCTTT. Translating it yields CASSFVQGYLTEAFF.

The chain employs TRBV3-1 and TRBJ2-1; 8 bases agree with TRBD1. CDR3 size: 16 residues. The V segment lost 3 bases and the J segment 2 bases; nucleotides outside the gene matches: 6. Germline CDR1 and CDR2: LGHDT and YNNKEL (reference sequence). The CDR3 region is CASSQLQGGPYNEQFF. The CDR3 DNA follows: TGTGCCAGCAGCCAGCTACAGGGGGGACCCTACAATGAGCAGTTCTTC.

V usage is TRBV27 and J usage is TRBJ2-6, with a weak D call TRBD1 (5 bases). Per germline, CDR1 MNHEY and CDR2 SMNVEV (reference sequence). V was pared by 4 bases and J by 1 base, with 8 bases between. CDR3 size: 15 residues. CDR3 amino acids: CASSSRVSGANVLTF. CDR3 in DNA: TGTGCCAGCAGTTCCAGGGTGTCTGGGGCCAACGTCCTGACTTTC.

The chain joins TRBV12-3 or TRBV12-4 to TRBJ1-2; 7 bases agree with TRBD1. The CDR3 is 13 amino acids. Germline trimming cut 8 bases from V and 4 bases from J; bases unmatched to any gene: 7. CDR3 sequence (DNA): TGTGCCAGCGACAGGGACCTTAGCTATGGCTACACCTTC. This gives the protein CASDRDLSYGYTF.

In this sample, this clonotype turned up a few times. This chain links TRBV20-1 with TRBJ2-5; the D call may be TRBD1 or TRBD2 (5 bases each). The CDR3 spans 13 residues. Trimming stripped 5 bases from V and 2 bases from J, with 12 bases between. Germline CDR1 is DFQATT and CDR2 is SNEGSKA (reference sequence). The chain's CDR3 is CSAGWGIQETQYF. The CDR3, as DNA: TGCAGTGCTGGGTGGGGGATTCAAGAGACCCAGTACTTC.

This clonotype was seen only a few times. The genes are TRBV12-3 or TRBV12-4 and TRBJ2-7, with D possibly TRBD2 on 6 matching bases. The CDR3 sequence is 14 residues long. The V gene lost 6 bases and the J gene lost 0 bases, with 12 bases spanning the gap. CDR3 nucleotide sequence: TGTGCCAGCAGCCTCGAGCGGGCCTCCTACGAGCAGTACTTC. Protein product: CASSLERASYEQYF.

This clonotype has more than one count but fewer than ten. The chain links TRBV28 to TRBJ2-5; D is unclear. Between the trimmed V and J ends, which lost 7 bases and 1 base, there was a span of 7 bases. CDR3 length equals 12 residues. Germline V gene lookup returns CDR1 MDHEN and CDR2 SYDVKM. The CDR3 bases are TGTGCCAGCATGGGTTCCCAAGAGACCCAGTACTTC. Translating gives CASMGSQETQYF.

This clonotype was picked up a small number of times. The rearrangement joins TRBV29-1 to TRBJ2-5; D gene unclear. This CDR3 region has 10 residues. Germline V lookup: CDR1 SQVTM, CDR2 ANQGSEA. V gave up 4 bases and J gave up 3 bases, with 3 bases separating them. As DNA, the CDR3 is TGCAGCGTTGCTAAAGAGACCCAGTACTTC. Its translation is CSVAKETQYF.

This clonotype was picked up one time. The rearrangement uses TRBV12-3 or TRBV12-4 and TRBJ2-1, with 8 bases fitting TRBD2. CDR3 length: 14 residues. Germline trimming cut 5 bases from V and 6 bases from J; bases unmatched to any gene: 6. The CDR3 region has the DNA TGTGCCAGCAGTGTCTTAGCGGGATTCAATGAGCAGTTCTTC. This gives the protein CASSVLAGFNEQFF.

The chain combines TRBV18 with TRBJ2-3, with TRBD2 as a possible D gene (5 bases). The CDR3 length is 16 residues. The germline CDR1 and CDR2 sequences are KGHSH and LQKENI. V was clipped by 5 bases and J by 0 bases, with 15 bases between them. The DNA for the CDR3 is TGTGCCAGCTCAACCGCGCGGGTCCCTAGCACAGATACGCAGTATTTT. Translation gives CASSTARVPSTDTQYF.

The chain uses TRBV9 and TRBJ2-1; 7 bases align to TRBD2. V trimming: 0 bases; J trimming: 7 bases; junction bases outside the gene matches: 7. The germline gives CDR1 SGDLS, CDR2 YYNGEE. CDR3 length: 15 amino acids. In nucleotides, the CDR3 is TGTGCCAGCAGCGTAGCGGGAGGTAGGAGGAATGAGCAGTTCTTC. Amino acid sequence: CASSVAGGRRNEQFF.